Shown below are 13 T cell receptor beta chains from a single sample sequenced in a study of molecular identifiers for immune sequencing clone quantification. TCRdb re-analysed the PCR reads in MiXCR, keeping a single row per CDR3 protein. The table has 80,000 to 130,000 distinct CDR3 sequences, approximately 40% seen once; the top ten hold around 4.2%. The sequenced material came from naive CD8+ T cells from blood, with Jurkat cell RNA spiked in. Noted subset: FACS-sorted CD8+CD4-CCR7+CD45RA+ naive T cells. The receptors come from a human donor in good health. Some libraries in this study had Jurkat cell RNA spiked in.

This clonotype came up a few times. For the CDR3, the DNA is TGTGCCAGCAGCCCCGCCTCAGGGTCGCACTATGGCTACACCTTC. Translation gives CASSPASGSHYGYTF. V and J are TRBV7-3 and TRBJ1-2; TRBD1 is a possible D gene (5 bases). The CDR3 extends over 15 amino acids. Germline assignment: CDR1 SGHTA and CDR2 FQGTGA. Between the trimmed V and J ends, which lost 5 bases and 3 bases, there was a span of 16 bases.

As for this clonotype: A junction end diverges from the germline sequence, so it may reflect a read error. The chain carries TRBV10-2 and TRBJ2-3, with D maybe TRBD2 (6 bases). Germline V lookup: CDR1 WSHSY, CDR2 SAAADI. This CDR3 is 15 amino acids long. The CDR3 loop is CASSEIAAALDTLYF. Written as DNA, the CDR3 is TGCGCCAGCAGTGAGATAGCGGCTGCCTTAGATACGCTGTATTTT.

This chain joins TRBV4-3 and TRBJ2-4; the match to TRBD2 covers 7 bases. From germline, CDR1 is LGHNA and CDR2 YSLEER. V shed 4 bases and J 5 bases; nucleotides not matched to a gene: 14. The CDR3 runs 17 residues. CDR3 residues: CASSRYLERGPQNIQYF. The CDR3 bases are TGCGCCAGCAGCCGGTACTTGGAGCGGGGACCCCAAAACATTCAGTACTTC.

As to this clonotype: This clone may be a read error of a much larger clone one base away. The chain is built from TRBV29-1 and TRBJ2-6, with D hard to call. Trimming stripped 1 base from V and 1 base from J, with 2 bases between. The CDR3 totals 13 residues. The germline V gene has CDR1 SQVTM and CDR2 ANQGSEA. CDR3 coding DNA: TGCAGCGTTGAAGGATCTGGGGCCAACGTCCTGACTTTC. Encoded protein: CSVEGSGANVLTF.

The gene calls are TRBV13 and TRBJ2-7; D may be TRBD2 (6 bases). From germline, CDR1 is PRHDT and CDR2 FYEKMQ (reference sequence). Deletions cut 3 bases from V and 2 bases from J, with 20 bases between. CDR3 size: 17 residues. DNA of the CDR3: TGTGCCAGCAGCTTGGAACTTAGCGGACCTACGACCTACGAGCAGTACTTC. As protein: CASSLELSGPTTYEQYF.

Details on this clonotype: A much larger clonotype is one base distant, so this may be a read error. This chain links TRBV6-2 or TRBV6-3 with TRBJ1-5; D gene ambiguous. Germline V lookup: CDR1 MNHEY, CDR2 SVGEGT. The CDR3 extends over 12 amino acids. CDR3 sequence reads: CTSSFGIQPQHF. In nucleotides, the CDR3 is TGTACCAGCAGTTTTGGGATTCAGCCCCAGCATTTT.

This clonotype appeared once. A junction end diverges from the germline sequence, so it may reflect a read error. V is TRBV28 and J is TRBJ2-6; D may be TRBD2 (6 bases). From germline, CDR1 is MDHEN and CDR2 SYDVKM. The CDR3 has 15 residues. The CDR3: CASSFWGGGANILTF. As DNA, the CDR3 is TGTGCCAGCAGTTTTTGGGGAGGTGGGGCCAACATCCTGACTTTC.

This clonotype showed up many times. The rearrangement uses TRBV12-3 or TRBV12-4 and TRBJ2-7, with D unresolved. This CDR3 is 12 amino acids long. Trimming pared 6 bases from V and 6 bases from J, leaving 12 bases between. Here the CDR3 reads CASSLGPGEQYF. The CDR3 DNA follows: TGTGCCAGCAGCCTAGGTCCAGGCGAGCAGTACTTC.

Remarks on this clonotype: A much bigger clone sits one base away, suggesting this may be a read error. V usage is TRBV7-2 and J usage is TRBJ2-6; D possibly corresponds to TRBD1 (5 bases). Germline V CDR1 and CDR2: SGHTA, FQGNSA. The CDR3 is made up of 15 amino acids. CDR3 bases: TGTGCCAGCAGCTTAGTGGGGTCTGGGGCCAACGCCCTGACTTTC. It translates to CASSLVGSGANALTF.

In regard to this clonotype: One base away lies a much larger clone, so this may be a sequencing read error. The rearrangement uses TRBV9 and TRBJ1-2; D ambiguous. V lost 7 bases, J lost 8 bases, and 9 bases lay in between. CDR1 is SGDLS and CDR2 is YYNGEE in the germline V gene. The CDR3 sequence is 10 residues long. Here the CDR3 reads CASSAEGYTF. Written as DNA, the CDR3 is TGTGCCAGCTCGGCTGAGGGCTACACCTTC. Looking up the rest from reference TRBV9 and TRBJ1-2 gives the full variable domain: DSGVTQTPKHLITATGQRVTLRCSPRSGDLSVYWYQQSLDQGLQFLIQYYNGEERAKGNILERFSAQQFPDLHSELNLSSLELGDSALYFCASSAEGYTFGSGTRLTVV.

This chain links TRBV11-2 with TRBJ2-1; D tentatively fits TRBD1 or TRBD2 (5 bases each). CDR1 and CDR2 (germline): SGHAT, FQNNGV. V lost 5 bases and J 1 base, leaving 9 bases between the germline ends. This CDR3 region has 14 residues. The CDR3 is CASSEWGSYNEQFF. Here the CDR3 DNA reads TGTGCCAGCAGCGAGTGGGGGTCCTACAATGAGCAGTTCTTC.

The chain couples TRBV28 to TRBJ2-7, with TRBD2 identical over 7 bases. Germline lookup yields CDR1 MDHEN and CDR2 SYDVKM. J was trimmed by 0 bases and V by 2 bases; bases with no gene match: 10. The CDR3 spans 17 residues. DNA of the CDR3: TGTGCCAGCAGTTTACAGGCGGGAGTCCCCAGCTCCTACGAGCAGTACTTC. Translating gives CASSLQAGVPSSYEQYF.

This clonotype came up many times. The V and J genes are TRBV7-9 and TRBJ2-3, with D possibly being TRBD1 or TRBD2 (5 bases each). Trimming removed 5 bases at V and 0 bases at J, with 21 bases between. Germline V lookup: CDR1 SEHNR, CDR2 FQNEAQ (reference sequence). The CDR3 length is 18 residues. The CDR3 sequence: CASSEYLGPPTSTDTQYF. DNA of the CDR3: TGTGCCAGCAGCGAGTATTTGGGACCGCCGACTAGCACAGATACGCAGTATTTT.